The T cell receptor beta chain under discussion was sequenced for a study of T-cell reconstitution after alpha-beta-depleted transplantation in children. This clonotype turned up a few times. Trimming cost V 8 bases and J 5 bases; bases outside gene matches: 12. The CDR3 loop spans 16 amino acids. As it was prepared, the TCRbeta library received unique molecular identifiers. TCRdb redid the calling of the PCR reads with MiXCR, one entry per CDR3 protein. The profile shows approximately 510,000 distinct CDR3 sequences, around 16% of them singletons. This sequence joins TRBV12-3 or TRBV12-4 and TRBJ1-6; 7 positions match TRBD1. The sample consisted of PBMCs from the stem cell graft donor, taken from the stem cell graft. This TCR was recovered from a human donor who donated a stem cell graft to a child with acute lymphoblastic leukemia. The CDR3 region is CASLRRDSRNNSPLHF. The CDR3 bases are TGTGCCAGCCTACGCAGGGACAGTCGGAATAATTCACCCCTCCACTTT.